This T cell receptor (beta chain) comes out of a study of shared clonotypes between healthy human individuals. Background on the study: CD4 naive and CD4 memory each took three plates per donor, while CD8 naive took two and CD8 memory one. Study-level points and caveats: It was anticipated that sequencing depth would influence how many clonotypes donors shared.

Investigators spread the genomic DNA of each subset evenly over several immunoSEQ plates. Profiled with immunoSEQ multiplex PCR; TCRdb holds only in-frame clones, not every one. The table includes 2 million to 2.5 million clones, 85% to 95% detected once. To note about this clone: Its target is unknown.

The CDR3 runs 15 residues. V shed 2 bases, J shed 1 base, and the junction held 6 bases outside the gene matches. The germline V gene has CDR1 SGHRS and CDR2 YFSETQ. The CD4+ fraction was divided into a CD45RA+ naive subset and a CD45RA-negative memory subset. The receptor was derived from a man between 18 and 35 years old in good health. Some clones in this sample may be carry-over from other donors' samples. The genes are TRBV5-1 and TRBJ2-7; TRBD1 matches 7 bases. The sequencing sample was made of naive CD4+ T cells from PBMCs. Regarding subset: CD45RA+ positively selected. DNA of the CDR3: TGCGCCAGCAGCTTAGAACCGGGACAGTCCTACGAGCAGTACTTC. Its translation is CASSLEPGQSYEQYF.